This TCR beta chain emerged from a study of response to subunit inactivated influenza vaccine (dated by TCRdb to 2016 to 2019). With respect to the entire study: To follow how T cells responded to a trivalent subunit inactivated influenza vaccine, the researchers relied on deep quantitative profiling of the T cell receptor repertoire. General study outcomes and caveats: The authors suggested that each seasonal influenza vaccination may recruit only a limited number of new T cells.

The library came from RT-PCR. The instrument given in TCRdb is Illumina HiSeq 2500. TCRdb reprocessing: public reads trimmed at Q25 with fastp, clones called with MiXCR, in-frame beta chains kept. Identical CDR3 protein sequences are pooled into one entry, listed with their most common genes and DNA. The sample table shows under 950,000 distinct CDR3 sequences, and 21% are seen once. In total, the top ten clones hold about 9.4% of the sample. This clonotype was detected only a few times. This clone's antigen is unknown. No per-base quality is available; no much larger clone lies one base away. The receptor comes from a man in his fifties who received an inactivated influenza vaccine. Donor details come from another sample of the same person, matched by shared clones. Sequencing was performed on PBMCs from blood, taken 5 days after vaccination.

The DNA sequence is as follows: TGCAGTGCCTACATGAGACGCCGAACCTACGAGCAGTACTTC. Translated, this is CSAYMRRRTYEQYF. The rearrangement joined TRBV20-1 to TRBJ2-7, with the D gene not clear enough to name. The V and J ends are trimmed by 6 bases and 2 bases, leaving 17 bases between them. From the cysteine through the phenylalanine, the CDR3 covers 14 amino acids. The only DNA kept is the CDR3, 42 bases in frame from the first base. From a lookup of the germline V gene (reference sequence), CDR1 and CDR2 are DFQATT and SNEGSKA.